The 29 T cell receptor beta chains below all came from one sample that was sequenced in a study of blood T cells in healthy people across ages. Sample-barcoded 5' priming and a J-beta primer mix drove a second PCR of roughly 6 to 12 cycles. TCRdb used MiXCR to reprocess the 5' RACE reads, holding one entry per CDR3 protein. Of more than 500,000 distinct CDR3 sequences in the sample, roughly 28% were seen once. Sequenced material: blood. These receptors were collected from a woman between 70 and 85 years old in good health.

The chain carries TRBV2 and TRBJ2-4; 8 bases agree with TRBD1. Germline trimming cut 10 bases from V and 6 bases from J; bases unmatched to any gene: 11. Germline CDR1 reads SNHLY; CDR2 reads FYNNEI. This CDR3 contains 14 residues. The DNA for the CDR3 is TGTGCCACCTGGGGGCCAGGGGGCCGAAACATTCAGTACTTC. It translates to CATWGPGGRNIQYF.

This clonotype was picked up a small number of times. The V call is TRBV20-1, the J call TRBJ2-7; a possible D gene is TRBD2 (5 bases). Between the trimmed V and J ends, which lost 2 bases and 7 bases, there was a span of 12 bases. This CDR3 contains 12 residues. Germline loops: CDR1 DFQATT, CDR2 SNEGSKA (reference sequence). The CDR3 DNA sequence: TGCAGTGCTAGAAATCAGGAGGTGGAGCAGTACTTC. This encodes CSARNQEVEQYF.

This clonotype was counted at least ten times. The V gene is TRBV6-1, the J gene TRBJ1-2; 10 bases are a match to TRBD1. The CDR3 loop spans 12 amino acids. The V gene end was trimmed by 5 bases and the J gene end by 11 bases; junction bases not matched to a gene: 5. Per the germline V gene, CDR1 is MNHNS and CDR2 is SASEGT. The CDR3 DNA reads as TGTGCCAGCAGTCTCCGGGACAGGGGTTACACCTTC. Residues: CASSLRDRGYTF.

This clonotype was seen a handful of times. V and J are TRBV7-9 and TRBJ2-1, with TRBD1 as a possible D gene (6 bases). The tail of the sequence fits TRBJ2-5 better, so the J call may be wrong. This CDR3 is 12 amino acids long. CDR1 and CDR2 from the germline V gene are SEHNR and FQNEAQ (reference sequence). The CDR3 loop is CASSLETGSQYF. DNA for the CDR3: TGTGCCAGCAGCTTAGAGACAGGATCCCAGTACTTC.

The V call is TRBV3-1, the J call TRBJ2-5; D gene unclear. V lost 0 bases to trimming and J lost 4 bases, with 9 bases between them. The CDR3 runs to 14 residues. The germline V gene has CDR1 LGHDT and CDR2 YNNKEL (reference sequence). CDR3 in amino acids: CASSQDRQRETQYF. The DNA of the CDR3 is TGTGCCAGCAGCCAAGATCGCCAGCGAGAGACCCAGTACTTC.

This clonotype was detected only a few times. The rearrangement joins TRBV18 to TRBJ2-4; D perhaps matches TRBD1 (6 bases). The CDR3 length is 15 residues. The V and J ends lost 0 bases and 12 bases respectively, with 18 bases between them. The germline CDR1 and CDR2 sequences are KGHSH and LQKENI. CDR3 coding DNA: TGTGCCAGCTCACCACCGGGAACAGGGCGAGGCACTCAGTACTTC. Translating it yields CASSPPGTGRGTQYF.

J is TRBJ2-5 and V is TRBV5-1, with 9 bases aligning to TRBD1. CDR3 size: 15 residues. Germline CDR1 and CDR2: SGHRS and YFSETQ. V was pared by 0 bases and J by 4 bases, with 4 bases of the junction left unmatched. The CDR3 DNA reads as TGCGCCAGCAGCTTGGACAGGGGGCTAGGAGAGACCCAGTACTTC. Translation: CASSLDRGLGETQYF.

This chain connects TRBV20-1 to TRBJ2-5; 9 bases match TRBD2. Trimming at V came to 5 bases and at J to 4 bases, leaving 8 bases not matched to a gene. Germline V CDR1 and CDR2: DFQATT, SNEGSKA (reference sequence). The CDR3 loop spans 14 amino acids. CDR3 sequence reads: CSASYSGRGETQYF. The CDR3 DNA is TGCAGTGCTTCCTATAGCGGGAGAGGAGAGACCCAGTACTTC.

This rearrangement joins TRBV2 to TRBJ2-7; 8 nucleotides agree with TRBD1. This CDR3 has 15 amino acids. J gave up 5 bases and V 8 bases, and 14 bases lay outside the gene matches. CDR1 and CDR2 from the germline V gene are SNHLY and FYNNEI. Here the CDR3 reads CASRLMTGDNDEQYF. The CDR3 nucleotides read TGTGCCAGCCGGCTGATGACAGGGGACAACGACGAGCAGTACTTC. Using reference TRBV2 and TRBJ2-7 for the parts outside the CDR3, the full variable domain is EPEVTQTPSHQVTQMGQEVILRCVPISNHLYFYWYRQILGQKVEFLVSFYNNEISEKSEIFDDQFSVERPDGSNFTLKIRSTKLEDSAMYFCASRLMTGDNDEQYFGPGTRLTVT.

The chain joins TRBV11-3 to TRBJ2-5; 10 bases agree with TRBD1. The J call is uncertain, as TRBJ2-7 better fits the DNA end. This CDR3 spans 16 amino acids. Germline CDR1 and CDR2: SGHNT and YENEEA. Written as DNA, the CDR3 is TGTGCCAGCAGCTCGGGGGGACAGGGGATACCCTACGAGCAGTACTTC. Its protein is CASSSGGQGIPYEQYF.

The chain couples TRBV20-1 to TRBJ1-1; D call uncertain. From germline, CDR1 is DFQATT and CDR2 SNEGSKA (reference sequence). V shed 4 bases and J shed 5 bases, with 8 bases lying between them. This CDR3 region has 11 residues. The CDR3 DNA reads TGCAGTGCTACAGGAGATACTGAAGCTTTCTTT. Translated, it gives CSATGDTEAFF.

This clonotype was seen more than once but under ten times. This chain uses TRBV10-3 with TRBJ1-2; maybe TRBD1 (5 bases). V lost 0 bases, J lost 7 bases, and 15 bases lay in between. This CDR3 contains 15 residues. The germline V gene has CDR1 ENHRY and CDR2 SYGVKD. CDR3 sequence reads: CAISESMAGTGGYTF. The DNA of the CDR3 is TGTGCCATCAGTGAGTCGATGGCAGGGACGGGTGGCTACACCTTC.

This clonotype was detected once. The chain combines TRBV20-1 with TRBJ2-7; D is undetermined. This CDR3 contains 13 residues. Per the germline V gene, CDR1 is DFQATT and CDR2 is SNEGSKA (reference sequence). Between the trimmed V and J ends, which lost 0 bases and 2 bases, there was a span of 8 bases. The DNA of the CDR3 is TGCAGTGCTAGAGATGTGCTAACCTACGAGCAGTACTTC. It encodes CSARDVLTYEQYF.

This clonotype was found a few times. The chain combines TRBV4-3 with TRBJ2-5, with D maybe TRBD2 (6 bases). V shed 4 bases and J shed 0 bases, with 15 bases lying between them. The CDR3 is 16 amino acids. Germline V gene data show CDR1 as LGHNA and CDR2 as YSLEER. CDR3 nucleotide sequence: TGCGCCAGCAGCCGGTTGGGCGGGGATTACCAAGAGACCCAGTACTTC. This translates into CASSRLGGDYQETQYF.

The rearrangement links TRBV5-1 to TRBJ2-5, with 7 positions matching TRBD2. The germline gives CDR1 SGHRS, CDR2 YFSETQ. The CDR3 has 14 amino acids. V trimming: 4 bases; J trimming: 4 bases; junction bases outside the gene matches: 7. The DNA for the CDR3 is TGCGCCAGCAGCGATGCGGGGGAAGGAGAGACCCAGTACTTC. Protein product: CASSDAGEGETQYF.

This chain connects TRBV24-1 to TRBJ1-5; 8 bases align to TRBD1. The CDR3 is made up of 16 amino acids. Germline CDR1 KGHDR, CDR2 SFDVKD. With 2 bases clipped from V and 6 bases from J, the junction kept 8 bases outside the gene matches. CDR3 residues: CATSDSGQGKSQPQHF. The CDR3 nucleotides read TGTGCCACCAGTGATTCCGGACAGGGAAAAAGTCAGCCCCAGCATTTT.

This clonotype has just a few counts. The chain recombines TRBV27 with TRBJ1-1; 7 bases match TRBD1. The CDR3 extends over 14 amino acids. V shed 7 bases and J 3 bases; nucleotides not matched to a gene: 8. Looked up from germline, CDR1 is MNHEY and CDR2 is SMNVEV (reference sequence). The CDR3: CASKTGSGDTEAFF. The CDR3 DNA sequence: TGTGCCAGCAAGACAGGGTCTGGGGACACTGAAGCTTTCTTT.

The CDR3 here is CSVAPGAGGNTIYF. For the CDR3, the DNA is TGCAGTGTAGCCCCAGGGGCAGGGGGAAACACCATATATTTT. This rearrangement joins TRBV20-1 to TRBJ1-3, with a weak D call TRBD1 (6 bases). Trimming shortened V by 7 bases and J by 4 bases, and 17 bases separated the two germline ends. The CDR3 is 14 residues long. Germline CDR1 reads DFQATT; CDR2 reads SNEGSKA (reference sequence).

This clonotype came up many times. The chain has TRBV6-2 or TRBV6-3 and TRBJ2-7, with TRBD1 identical over 8 bases. CDR3 length equals 11 residues. CDR1 is MNHEY, CDR2 SVGEGT, per germline. J lost 2 bases, V lost 11 bases, and 2 bases had no gene match. The CDR3 nucleotides read TGTGCCGGGACAGGTACCTACGAGCAGTACTTC. Protein: CAGTGTYEQYF.

J is TRBJ1-1 and V is TRBV18; D not resolved. With 4 bases removed from V and 3 bases from J, the gap between germline ends came to 12 bases. Germline CDR1 KGHSH, CDR2 LQKENI. The CDR3 covers 14 residues. CDR3: CASSRSQEDTEAFF. The CDR3 nucleotides read TGTGCCAGCTCACGATCCCAGGAGGACACTGAAGCTTTCTTT.

The chain combines TRBV7-2 with TRBJ2-3, with D unclear. The CDR3 runs 16 residues. The V and J ends lost 1 base and 4 bases respectively, with 15 bases between them. The germline CDR1 and CDR2 sequences are SGHTA and FQGNSA. The CDR3 DNA reads as TGTGCCAGCAGCTTAGTGGCAGCCGCCGAGGCAGATACGCAGTATTTT. Protein product: CASSLVAAAEADTQYF. The full variable domain, its missing parts supplied by reference TRBV7-2 and TRBJ2-3, is GAGVSQSPSNKVTEKGKDVELRCDPISGHTALYWYRQSLGQGLEFLIYFQGNSAPDKSGLPSDRFSAERTGGSVSTLTIQRTQQEDSAVYLCASSLVAAAEADTQYFGPGTRLTVL.

A note on this clonotype: A clone one base away is much larger, so this may be a read error. The chain joins TRBV20-1 to TRBJ2-3; 11 bases match TRBD2. Germline V gives CDR1 DFQATT, CDR2 SNEGSKA (reference sequence). The CDR3 runs to 15 residues. CDR3 nucleotide sequence: TGCAGTGCTAGAGATCCTAGCGGGGGGCCAGATACGCAGTGTTTT. Protein: CSARDPSGGPDTQCF.

The rearrangement joins TRBV20-1 to TRBJ1-1, with D uncertain. The V gene lost 4 bases and the J gene lost 1 base, with 13 bases spanning the gap. This CDR3 contains 14 residues. Germline CDR1 and CDR2: DFQATT and SNEGSKA (reference sequence). For the CDR3, the DNA is TGCAGTGCTATTAGGTCCTCGGGGAACACTGAAGCTTTCTTT. It translates to CSAIRSSGNTEAFF.

This clonotype was seen a handful of times. The genes are TRBV7-9 and TRBJ1-2; weak D call: TRBD1 (5 bases). Trimming cost V 5 bases and J 6 bases, with 19 bases left between them. Germline CDR1 and CDR2: SEHNR and FQNEAQ (reference sequence). The CDR3 spans 15 residues. The CDR3 is CASSPRGGFYDGYTF. As DNA, the CDR3 is TGTGCCAGCAGCCCGCGGGGGGGTTTCTATGATGGCTACACCTTC.

As to this clonotype: Germline is not matched at one junction end, which may reflect a read error. The chain recombines TRBV20-1 with TRBJ2-2; TRBD2 is a possible D gene (5 bases). The CDR3 loop spans 14 amino acids. Germline V gene sequence: CDR1 DFQATT, CDR2 SNEGSKA (reference sequence). The CDR3 spells CNAESRGQGGELFF. CDR3 nucleotides: TGCAATGCTGAGTCGAGAGGGCAAGGCGGGGAGCTGTTTTTT.

This chain uses TRBV11-3 with TRBJ2-5, with TRBD2 matching over 10 bases. In germline, CDR1 is SGHNT, CDR2 YENEEA. This CDR3 comprises 16 residues. V was pared by 5 bases and J by 2 bases, with 8 bases of the junction left unmatched. The CDR3 region has the DNA TGTGCCAGCAGCCGCGAGCGGGGGGGCCCTCAAGAGACCCAGTACTTC. Protein product: CASSRERGGPQETQYF.

The rearrangement uses TRBV20-1 and TRBJ2-3; D is tentatively TRBD1 or TRBD2 (5 bases each). The germline V gene encodes CDR1 DFQATT and CDR2 SNEGSKA (reference sequence). V was trimmed by 5 bases and J by 8 bases, leaving 11 bases between them. The CDR3 extends over 11 amino acids. CDR3 residues: CSAPRESTQYF. As DNA, the CDR3 is TGCAGTGCTCCCAGGGAGAGTACGCAGTATTTT.

This clonotype was observed a handful of times. V usage is TRBV4-3 and J usage is TRBJ1-4; D may be TRBD1 (5 bases). This CDR3 contains 15 residues. V lost 4 bases and J 7 bases, leaving 16 bases between the germline ends. Germline values: CDR1 LGHNA, CDR2 YSLEER. The CDR3 region is CASSRLGADGEKLFF. CDR3 bases: TGCGCCAGCAGCCGATTAGGGGCGGATGGTGAAAAACTGTTTTTT.

This clonotype turned up a few times. The V call is TRBV7-2, the J call TRBJ1-1, with D possibly TRBD1 on 5 matching bases. Germline loops: CDR1 SGHTA, CDR2 FQGNSA. Trimming cost V 2 bases and J 5 bases, with 12 bases left between them. CDR3 length: 14 residues. The CDR3 loop reads CASSLYPGPTEAFF. The CDR3 DNA sequence: TGTGCCAGCAGCTTATATCCGGGACCAACTGAAGCTTTCTTT.